These T cell receptor beta chains were read from a single sample in a study of cytomegalovirus exposure and HLA in healthy donors. TCRdb's table, derived via immunoSEQ multiplex PCR, lists solely in-frame clones and lacks some. Recorded here are 95,000 to 150,000 clones; the top ten clones represent roughly 3.5%. The specimen sequenced was PBMCs. The origin of the receptors is a man aged 18 to 30 in good health and CMV-seronegative. The CDR3 runs from the conserved cysteine through the conserved F or W. A D gene is named only where the DNA matches it firmly.

cdr3_aa cdr3_nt j_call v_call d_call
CASSSSGYEQYF TGTGCCAGCAGTTCTAGCGGCTACGAGCAGTACTTC TRBJ2-7 TRBV7-9 TRBD2
CASSKGSTSGTALTAETQYF TGTGCCAGCAGCAAAGGATCCACTAGCGGGACAGCACTAACGGCGGAGACCCAGTACTTC TRBJ2-5 TRBV21-1 .
CASSLGGGKIYEQYF TGTGCCAGCAGCTTAGGGGGAGGGAAGATCTACGAGCAGTACTTC TRBJ2-7 TRBV11-3 TRBD2
CASSFRDRERNSPLHF TGTGCCAGCAGCTTTCGAGATAGGGAGAGGAATTCACCCCTCCACTTT TRBJ1-6 TRBV5-6 .
CASSVGASGGVQETQYF TGCGCCAGCAGCGTGGGAGCCAGCGGGGGCGTTCAAGAGACCCAGTACTTC TRBJ2-5 TRBV5-1 TRBD2
CSVLDSWGSPLHF TGCAGCGTTTTGGACAGTTGGGGTTCACCCCTCCACTTT TRBJ1-6 TRBV29-1 .
CASSFRVRSEAFF TGTGCCAGTAGTTTCCGGGTACGGTCTGAAGCTTTCTTT TRBJ1-1 TRBV19 .
CASSSQGTEAFF TGTGCCAGCAGCTCCCAGGGGACTGAAGCTTTCTTT TRBJ1-1 TRBV11-1 .
CVSSVASTGGSYEQYF TGTGTCAGCAGCGTAGCCTCAACAGGGGGCTCCTACGAGCAGTACTTC TRBJ2-7 TRBV9 TRBD1
CASSLSGANVLTF TGTGCCAGCAGCCTCTCTGGGGCCAACGTCCTGACTTTC TRBJ2-6 TRBV6-5 .
CASSIGGQKIEQFF TGTGCCAGTAGTATCGGGGGACAGAAAATTGAGCAGTTCTTC TRBJ2-1 TRBV19 .
CASSFAGGETQYF TGTGCCAGCAGCTTTGCGGGTGGTGAGACCCAGTACTTC TRBJ2-5 TRBV7-8 .
CASSWASREKLFF TGTGCCAGCAGTTGGGCCAGTCGGGAAAAACTGTTTTTT TRBJ1-4 TRBV6-6 .
CASSQDERWDNPAEQYF TGTGCCAGCAGCCAAGATGAAAGGTGGGACAACCCCGCCGAGCAGTACTTC TRBJ2-7 TRBV14 .
CASSPGATGVDLYNEQFF TGTGCCAGCAGCCCCGGAGCGACGGGTGTCGACCTCTACAATGAGCAGTTCTTC TRBJ2-1 TRBV5-5 .
CASSFRTGTDNQPQHF TGTGCCAGCAGCTTTCGTACCGGGACAGATAATCAGCCCCAGCATTTT TRBJ1-5 TRBV5-8 TRBD1
CASSTQVSGNTIYF TGTGCCAGTAGTACTCAGGTTTCTGGAAACACCATATATTTT TRBJ1-3 TRBV19 .
CASSHDRVIGSGNTIYF TGTGCCAGCAGCCATGACAGGGTGATCGGTTCTGGAAACACCATATATTTT TRBJ1-3 TRBV7-2 TRBD1
CASSLGQGRFEQYF TGTGCCAGCAGTCTCGGACAGGGGAGGTTCGAGCAGTACTTC TRBJ2-7 TRBV6-5 TRBD1
CASSFGTTGNTQYF TGTGCCAGCAGCTTCGGGACTACTGGGAATACGCAGTATTTT TRBJ2-3 TRBV5-5 TRBD2
CASSESHRGIRTDTQYF TGCGCCAGCAGTGAGTCGCACAGGGGGATTCGCACAGATACGCAGTATTTT TRBJ2-3 TRBV10-1 TRBD1
CASSLARAPAGTEAFF TGTGCCAGCAGCTTGGCGAGGGCCCCCGCGGGCACTGAAGCTTTCTTT TRBJ1-1 TRBV5-6 .
CASSGLGTGVPYEFF TGTGCCAGCAGTGGGTTGGGGACAGGGGTCCCGTATGAGTTCTTC TRBJ2-1 TRBV2 TRBD1
CASSVGQQGANEKLFF TGTGCCAGCAGCGTAGGGCAGCAAGGGGCTAATGAAAAACTGTTTTTT TRBJ1-4 TRBV9 .
CASSILGGNQPQHF TGTGCCAGCTCCATCCTAGGAGGCAATCAGCCCCAGCATTTT TRBJ1-5 TRBV18 .
CASSSMDWKKTQYF TGTGCCAGCAGCTCGATGGACTGGAAGAAGACCCAGTACTTC TRBJ2-5 TRBV5-6 .
CASSLGTGLSEKLFF TGTGCCAGCAGCTTGGGGACAGGATTGAGTGAAAAACTGTTTTTT TRBJ1-4 TRBV7-9 TRBD1